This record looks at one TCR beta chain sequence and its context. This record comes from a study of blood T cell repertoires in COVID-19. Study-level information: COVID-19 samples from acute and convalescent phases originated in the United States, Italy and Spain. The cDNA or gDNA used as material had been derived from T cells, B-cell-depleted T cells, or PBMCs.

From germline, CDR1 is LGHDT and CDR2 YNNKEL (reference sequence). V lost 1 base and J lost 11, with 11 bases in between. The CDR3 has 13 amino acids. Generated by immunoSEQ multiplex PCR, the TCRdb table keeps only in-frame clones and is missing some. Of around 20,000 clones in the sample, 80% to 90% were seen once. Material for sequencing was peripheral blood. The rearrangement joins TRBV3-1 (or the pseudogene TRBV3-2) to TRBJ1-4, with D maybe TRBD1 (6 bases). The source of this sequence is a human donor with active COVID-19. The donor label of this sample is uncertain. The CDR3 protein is CASSQGGRGKLFF. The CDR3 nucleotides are TGTGCCAGCAGCCAAGGGGGCAGGGGCAAACTGTTTTTT.